The next 26 T cell receptor beta chains were all read from a single sample in a study of blood T cell repertoires in COVID-19. Sequenced by immunoSEQ multiplex PCR; TCRdb stores in-frame clones only, minus some. The data contain about 470,000 clones, around 90% of them singletons. The sample was PBMCs or T cells enriched from blood (not recorded which). These receptors all stem from a woman aged 18-35 years who had recovered from COVID-19.

The CDR3 here is CASSYNNRGTGELFF. The CDR3 region has the DNA TGTGCCAGCAGTTATAATAACAGGGGAACCGGGGAGCTGTTTTTT. V gene TRBV6-5 combines with J gene TRBJ2-2; 7 nucleotides line up with TRBD1. The CDR3 extends over 15 amino acids. The ends lost 3 bases at V and 5 bases at J; junction bases unmatched: 6. Germline V gene data show CDR1 as MNHEY and CDR2 as SVGAGI.

This clone was counted a few times. This rearrangement joins TRBV9 to TRBJ1-5; 11 bases agree with TRBD1. CDR1 and CDR2 from the germline V gene are SGDLS and YYNGEE. The CDR3 is made up of 17 amino acids. V trimming: 0 bases; J trimming: 8 bases; junction bases outside the gene matches: 10. CDR3 DNA: TGTGCCAGCAGCGTAGGGACAGGGGGCACATTCTATGAGCCCCAGCATTTT. This encodes CASSVGTGGTFYEPQHF.

V usage is TRBV30 and J usage is TRBJ1-2; D is undetermined. Looked up from germline, CDR1 is GTSNPN and CDR2 is SVGIG (reference sequence). Trimming removed 2 bases at V and 7 bases at J, with 11 bases between. The CDR3 sequence is 12 residues long. The CDR3 spells CAWSPTSGGYTF. CDR3 sequence (DNA): TGTGCCTGGAGTCCTACCTCGGGTGGCTACACCTTC.

The V and J genes are TRBV19 and TRBJ1-5, with 7 bases lining up with TRBD1. Germline CDR1 and CDR2: LNHDA and SQIVND (reference sequence). The CDR3 length is 15 residues. With V trimmed by 5 bases and J by 0 bases, 4 bases remained unmatched. The CDR3 spells CASSSRTGSNQPQHF. CDR3 nucleotide sequence: TGTGCCAGTAGTTCGCGGACAGGTAGCAATCAGCCCCAGCATTTT.

The chain employs TRBV5-1 and TRBJ2-3; 8 bases line up with TRBD2. V was pared by 4 bases and J by 3 bases, with 7 bases of the junction left unmatched. The CDR3 totals 15 residues. Germline lookup yields CDR1 SGHRS and CDR2 YFSETQ. Here the CDR3 reads CASSRAGVETDTQYF. The CDR3 nucleotides are TGCGCCAGCAGCAGAGCGGGGGTAGAGACAGATACGCAGTATTTT.

The chain combines TRBV5-6 with TRBJ2-7, with D possibly TRBD1 on 6 matching bases. V was cut by 2 bases and J by 7 bases, with 16 bases left in between. The CDR3 covers 14 residues. Germline CDR1 SGHDT, CDR2 YYEEEE. The CDR3 loop reads CASSLIRGGGEQYF. The DNA for the CDR3 is TGTGCCAGCAGCTTAATCAGGGGCGGTGGGGAGCAGTACTTC.

The chain couples TRBV6-5 to TRBJ2-7; no clear D gene. The length of the CDR3 is 12 residues. The V gene lost 4 bases and the J gene lost 2 bases, with 6 bases spanning the gap. Germline loops: CDR1 MNHEY, CDR2 SVGAGI. CDR3 bases: TGTGCCAGCAGTTTTCTACCCTACGAGCAGTACTTC. It codes for CASSFLPYEQYF.

The genes are TRBV10-3 and TRBJ2-4; tentatively, D is TRBD2 (6 bases). This CDR3 spans 15 amino acids. V was cut by 3 bases and J by 9 bases, with 18 bases left in between. Germline assignment: CDR1 ENHRY and CDR2 SYGVKD. The CDR3 is CAISESAEGRGIQYF. CDR3 DNA: TGTGCCATCAGTGAATCCGCCGAGGGGCGGGGCATTCAGTACTTC.

J is TRBJ2-1 and V is TRBV4-1, with a weak D call TRBD1 (5 bases). Germline V lookup: CDR1 MGHRA, CDR2 YSYEKL. The CDR3 extends over 17 amino acids. Between the trimmed V and J ends, which lost 4 bases and 2 bases, there was a span of 18 bases. The CDR3 spells CASSLTRAQGTYNEQFF. The CDR3 nucleotides read TGCGCCAGCAGCCTCACCCGGGCGCAGGGAACCTACAATGAGCAGTTCTTC.

The chain carries TRBV27 and TRBJ2-2, with TRBD1 matching 9 bases. Per the germline V gene, CDR1 is MNHEY and CDR2 is SMNVEV (reference sequence). V lost 5 bases, J lost 7 bases, and 8 bases stayed unmatched. CDR3 length: 15 residues. CDR3 nucleotide sequence: TGTGCCAGCAGTCCCTCAACAGGGGGCGGCGGGGAGCTGTTTTTT. This sequence encodes CASSPSTGGGGELFF.

The chain combines TRBV5-4 with TRBJ2-7; TRBD1 is a possible D gene (6 bases). V dropped 1 base and J dropped 3 bases, with 8 bases sitting between them. This CDR3 spans 13 amino acids. CDR1 SGHNT and CDR2 YYREEE come from the germline V gene (reference sequence). CDR3 DNA: TGTGCCAGCAGCTTGCAGGGGAGCTACGAGCAGTACTTC. Translating gives CASSLQGSYEQYF.

The chain links TRBV6-5 to TRBJ1-2; 7 bases are a match to TRBD1. V shed 7 bases and J 4 bases; nucleotides not matched to a gene: 6. The CDR3 extends over 13 amino acids. Germline V gene lookup returns CDR1 MNHEY and CDR2 SVGAGI. The CDR3 coding sequence is TGTGCCAGCAACCCCCGGGACAGCTATGGCTACACCTTC. Translating it yields CASNPRDSYGYTF.

This clone came up a few times. The same CDR3 is also encoded by other DNA sequences in this sample. V is TRBV7-9 and J is TRBJ2-2; D uncertain. The germline gives CDR1 SEHNR, CDR2 FQNEAQ (reference sequence). The CDR3 is 12 amino acids. Trimming cost V 4 bases and J 4 bases, with 4 bases left between them. The CDR3 reads CASSYSTGELFF. CDR3 bases: TGTGCCAGCAGCTACTCCACCGGGGAGCTGTTTTTT.

V is TRBV5-4 and J is TRBJ2-1; 8 bases match TRBD2. Germline V CDR1 and CDR2: SGHNT, YYREEE (reference sequence). This CDR3 is built from 14 residues. Germline trimming cut 0 bases from V and 6 bases from J; bases unmatched to any gene: 2. The CDR3 coding sequence is TGTGCCAGCAGCTTGGACACTAGCGGCAATGAGCAGTTCTTC. Its translation is CASSLDTSGNEQFF.

The genes are TRBV18 and TRBJ1-3; 8 bases agree with TRBD1. The V gene's germline CDR1 is KGHSH and CDR2 LQKENI. V lost 4 bases and J lost 4; bases outside the gene matches: 9. The CDR3 consists of 16 residues. CDR3 in DNA: TGTGCCAGCTCACTAACGTCGGACAGGGCAGGAAACACCATATATTTT. It translates to CASSLTSDRAGNTIYF.

The sample holds a few counts of this clone. V and J are TRBV20-1 and TRBJ1-6, with TRBD1 matching over 9 bases. Germline V CDR1 and CDR2: DFQATT, SNEGSKA (reference sequence). The CDR3 is 14 amino acids. V lost 3 bases to trimming and J lost 10 bases; unmatched junction nucleotides: 7. CDR3 coding DNA: TGCAGTGCTAGTACGGGACAGGGAGGATCACCCCTCCACTTT. It is translated as CSASTGQGGSPLHF.

The chain joins TRBV2 to TRBJ2-7; 8 bases align to TRBD1. Per the germline V gene, CDR1 is SNHLY and CDR2 is FYNNEI. The V gene end was trimmed by 6 bases and the J gene end by 3 bases; junction bases not matched to a gene: 4. The CDR3 is 13 residues long. DNA for the CDR3: TGTGCCAGCAGAACAGACAGGGGCTACGAGCAGTACTTC. Protein product: CASRTDRGYEQYF.

This clone was observed a few times. The V gene is TRBV15, the J gene TRBJ1-1; 8 nucleotides match TRBD1. From germline, CDR1 is LNHNV and CDR2 YYDKDF (reference sequence). V trimming: 1 base; J trimming: 11 bases; junction bases outside the gene matches: 3. The CDR3 is 12 residues long. This CDR3 reads CATSRAGGAAFF. The CDR3 nucleotides are TGTGCCACCAGCAGAGCAGGGGGCGCGGCTTTCTTT.

This rearrangement joins TRBV19 to TRBJ2-3; 8 bases fit TRBD1. This CDR3 has 15 amino acids. Germline assignment: CDR1 LNHDA and CDR2 SQIVND (reference sequence). V was clipped by 9 bases and J by 0 bases; unmatched bases: 8. The CDR3 loop reads CASRLTGESTDTQYF. CDR3 coding DNA: TGTGCCAGCCGATTGACAGGGGAAAGCACAGATACGCAGTATTTT.

The V and J genes are TRBV6-5 and TRBJ1-4; 7 nucleotides line up with TRBD1. CDR3 length equals 13 residues. Germline CDR1 reads MNHEY; CDR2 reads SVGAGI. V lost 9 bases, J lost 8 bases, and 9 bases stayed unmatched. The CDR3 here is CASRDSLGEKLFF. For the CDR3, the DNA is TGTGCCAGTCGGGACAGCTTAGGCGAAAAACTGTTTTTT.

The chain combines TRBV2 with TRBJ1-2; TRBD1 matches 7 bases. V lost 10 bases to trimming and J lost 7 bases; unmatched junction nucleotides: 21. CDR1 and CDR2 from the germline V gene are SNHLY and FYNNEI. This CDR3 has 16 amino acids. CDR3 in amino acids: CATHRRGLDSGFGYTF. The CDR3 DNA reads TGTGCCACCCACCGAAGGGGGCTAGATTCGGGTTTTGGCTACACCTTC. Full variable domain (remainder filled in from reference TRBV2 and TRBJ1-2): EPEVTQTPSHQVTQMGQEVILRCVPISNHLYFYWYRQILGQKVEFLVSFYNNEISEKSEIFDDQFSVERPDGSNFTLKIRSTKLEDSAMYFCATHRRGLDSGFGYTFGSGTRLTVV.

The chain joins TRBV6-5 to TRBJ2-1; no reliable D call. Trimming cost V 6 bases and J 5 bases, with 11 bases left between them. This CDR3 has 13 amino acids. Germline V gene data show CDR1 as MNHEY and CDR2 as SVGAGI. CDR3 sequence reads: CASRVSGDNEQFF. CDR3 DNA sequence: TGTGCCAGCAGGGTTTCAGGTGACAATGAGCAGTTCTTC.

The rearrangement links TRBV6-5 to TRBJ2-7, with TRBD2 as a possible D gene (5 bases). Germline V gene lookup returns CDR1 MNHEY and CDR2 SVGAGI. The CDR3 runs to 12 residues. The ends were cut back, 5 bases at V and 3 bases at J, with 8 bases in the middle. CDR3 loop: CASSSGDYEQYF. The CDR3 DNA follows: TGTGCCAGCAGTAGCGGCGACTACGAGCAGTACTTC.

The CDR3 here is CASSYTGGESTEAFF. The DNA for the CDR3 is TGTGCCAGCAGTTACACGGGGGGGGAGAGCACTGAAGCTTTCTTT. The chain has TRBV6-6 and TRBJ1-1, with a tentative D call TRBD1 (5 bases). The CDR3 runs to 15 residues. In germline, CDR1 is MNHNY, CDR2 SVGAGI (reference sequence). The germline V and J ends were trimmed by 2 bases and 4 bases, with 14 bases remaining between them.

V usage is TRBV6-5 and J usage is TRBJ1-5; D is possibly TRBD1 (5 bases). CDR3 size: 14 residues. Germline CDR1 and CDR2: MNHEY and SVGAGI. With 6 bases removed from V and 3 bases from J, the gap between germline ends came to 12 bases. The CDR3 DNA follows: TGTGCCAGCAGCTCCGGGGGGATCAATCAGCCCCAGCATTTT. This codes for CASSSGGINQPQHF.

The rearrangement links TRBV4-2 to TRBJ1-6, with D possibly matching TRBD1 (6 bases). Trimming cost V 3 bases and J 6 bases, with 18 bases left between them. The germline CDR1 and CDR2 sequences are LGHNA and YNFKEQ. There are 17 residues in the CDR3. The CDR3 region is CASSHPPGGGPNSPLHF. The DNA of the CDR3 is TGTGCCAGCAGCCACCCACCGGGGGGGGGCCCTAATTCACCCCTCCACTTT.